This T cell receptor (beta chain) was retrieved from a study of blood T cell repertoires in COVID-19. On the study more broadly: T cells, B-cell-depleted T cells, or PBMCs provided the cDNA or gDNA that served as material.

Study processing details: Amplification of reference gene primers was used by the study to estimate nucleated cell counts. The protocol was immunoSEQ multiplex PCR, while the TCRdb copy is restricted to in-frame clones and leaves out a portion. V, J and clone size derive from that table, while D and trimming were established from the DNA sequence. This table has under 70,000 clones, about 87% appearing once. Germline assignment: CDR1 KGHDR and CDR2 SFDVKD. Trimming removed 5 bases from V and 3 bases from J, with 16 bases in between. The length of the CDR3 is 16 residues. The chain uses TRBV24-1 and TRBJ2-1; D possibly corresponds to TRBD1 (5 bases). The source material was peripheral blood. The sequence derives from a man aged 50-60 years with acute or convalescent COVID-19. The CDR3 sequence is CATSGAGADDYNEQFF. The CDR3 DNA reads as TGTGCCACCAGTGGTGCTGGGGCGGATGACTACAATGAGCAGTTCTTC.